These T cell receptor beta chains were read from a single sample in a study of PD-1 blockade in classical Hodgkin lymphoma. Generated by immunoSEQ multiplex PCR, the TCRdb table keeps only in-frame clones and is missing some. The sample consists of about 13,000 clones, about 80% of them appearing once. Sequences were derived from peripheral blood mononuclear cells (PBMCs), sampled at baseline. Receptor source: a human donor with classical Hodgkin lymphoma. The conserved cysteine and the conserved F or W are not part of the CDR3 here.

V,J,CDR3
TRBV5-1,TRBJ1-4,ASSLEPTNEKLF
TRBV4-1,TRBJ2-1,ASSRQMASGGPSPYNEQF
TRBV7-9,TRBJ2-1,ASSPTRRDEQF
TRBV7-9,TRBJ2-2,ASRTTGNTGELF
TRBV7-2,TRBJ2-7,ASSLEGFRYEQY
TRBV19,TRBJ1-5,ASSPRVASNQPQH
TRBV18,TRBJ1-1,ASSPLSGLGTEAF
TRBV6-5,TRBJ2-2,ASSYLRTTGELF
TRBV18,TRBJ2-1,ASSPRDYGEQF
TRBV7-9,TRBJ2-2,ASSLERLAGSTGELF
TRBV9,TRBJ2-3,ASSAPGTSGSADTQY
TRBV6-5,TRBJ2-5,ASSSWRGETQY
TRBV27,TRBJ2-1,ASSFELAGGLGEQF
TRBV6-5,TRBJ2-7,ASSYYTSGEQY
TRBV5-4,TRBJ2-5,ASSLSRRGLQETQY
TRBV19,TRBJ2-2,ASTSPGLEVAGELF